The 2 T cell receptor beta chains reported below all come from one sample, sequenced in a study of OX40 agonist ivuxolimab in advanced cancers. Sequencing used immunoSEQ multiplex PCR; TCRdb keeps in-frame clones, though not all of them. This table has tens of thousands of clones, 90% appearing once. Sequencing was performed on CD4+ or CD8+ T cells sorted from blood, taken in a trial of the OX40 agonist ivuxolimab. Source of these receptors: an adult with an advanced solid tumor such as melanoma, head and neck, liver or kidney cancer.

The V gene is TRBV15, the J gene TRBJ2-7; D not resolved. The length of the CDR3 is 12 residues. Germline CDR1 reads LNHNV; CDR2 reads YYDKDF (reference sequence). Deletions cut 4 bases from V and 6 bases from J, with 10 bases between. The CDR3: CATSTLGIEQYF. Written as DNA, the CDR3 is TGTGCCACCAGCACATTAGGCATCGAGCAGTACTTC.

This sequence joins TRBV2 and TRBJ2-2; 10 nucleotides agree with TRBD2. The length of the CDR3 is 13 residues. Per the germline V gene, CDR1 is SNHLY and CDR2 is FYNNEI. Trimming at V came to 11 bases and at J to 6 bases, leaving 6 bases not matched to a gene. The CDR3 DNA reads as TGTGCCGGAGCGGGAGGGCCCTCCGGGGAGCTGTTTTTT. It yields the protein CAGAGGPSGELFF.